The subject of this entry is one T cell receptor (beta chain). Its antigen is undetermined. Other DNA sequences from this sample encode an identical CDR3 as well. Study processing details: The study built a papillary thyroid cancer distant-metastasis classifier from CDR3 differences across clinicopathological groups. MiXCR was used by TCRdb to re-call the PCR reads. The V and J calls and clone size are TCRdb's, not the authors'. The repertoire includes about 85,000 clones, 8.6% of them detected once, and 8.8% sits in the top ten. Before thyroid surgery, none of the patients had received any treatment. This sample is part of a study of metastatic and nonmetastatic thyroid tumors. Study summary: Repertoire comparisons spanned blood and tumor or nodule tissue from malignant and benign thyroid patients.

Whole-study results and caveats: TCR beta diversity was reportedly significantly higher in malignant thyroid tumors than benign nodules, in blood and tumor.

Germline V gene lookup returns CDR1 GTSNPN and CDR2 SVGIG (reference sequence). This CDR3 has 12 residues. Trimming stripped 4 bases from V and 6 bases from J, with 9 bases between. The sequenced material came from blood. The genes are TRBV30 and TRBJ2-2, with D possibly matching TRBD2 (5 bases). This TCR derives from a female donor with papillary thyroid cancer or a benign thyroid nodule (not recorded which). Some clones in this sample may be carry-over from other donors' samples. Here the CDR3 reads CAWIRGAGELFF. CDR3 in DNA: TGTGCCTGGATTCGGGGAGCCGGGGAGCTGTTTTTT.